This T cell receptor (beta chain) was identified in a study of neurological immune-mediated disorders. This clonotype was detected ten times or more. Every sequencing run generated in excess of 180 million TCR-beta sequences. These sequences covered 15-18 subjects. TCRdb recomputed calls from the 5' RACE reads with MiXCR, one row per CDR3 protein. The sample includes approximately 41,000 distinct CDR3 sequences, more than 12% of them seen just once. Use was made of about 920,000 CD4+ or CD8+ T cells in sorted libraries. The V end was cut by 7 bases, the J end by 4 bases, with 11 bases between. The CDR3 is 13 amino acids. From germline, CDR1 is SNHLY and CDR2 FYNNEI.

V usage is TRBV2 and J usage is TRBJ2-1; maybe TRBD1 (5 bases). The source material was CD4+ T cells from blood. This clonotype originated in an older woman with HTLV-1-associated myelopathy (HAM/TSP). CDR3 DNA: TGTGCCAGCAAGACAGCTCCTTACAATGAGCAGTTCTTC. This gives the protein CASKTAPYNEQFF.